The source of this T cell receptor (beta chain) is a study of blood T cells in healthy people across ages. Across the whole study: In model experiments, template switching was able to capture about one barcoded beta molecule for every two T cells that were present. Study results and caveats: CMV infection status of these donors was not known. With age, beta diversity per million T cells declined roughly linearly, significantly by 35 to 40.

It was with a sample-barcoded 5' primer and a J-beta primer mix that a second PCR of roughly 7 to 12 cycles was run. TCRdb analysed the 5' RACE reads with MiXCR anew, one entry per CDR3 protein. The table records about 1,000,000 distinct CDR3 sequences, 45% of them present only once. The CDR3 has 15 amino acids. Germline loops: CDR1 MNHNS, CDR2 SASEGT. Trimming stripped 3 bases from V and 0 bases from J, with 11 bases between. Per sample, no less than 5 micrograms of total RNA were extracted. As regards this clonotype: Its antigen is unknown.

Sequences were obtained from blood. V is TRBV6-1 and J is TRBJ1-1, with D perhaps matching TRBD1 (5 bases). The sequence came from a woman aged 55-69 years in good health. Written as DNA, the CDR3 is TGTGCCAGCAGTGACGAGGGACTCGTGAACACTGAAGCTTTCTTT. It specifies CASSDEGLVNTEAFF.